Following are 2 T cell receptor beta chains from one sample sequenced in a study of T cells in Graves' hyperthyroidism and ophthalmopathy. Amplification of TCR beta CDR3 regions was performed using RNA transcripts as template. An initial round of RT-PCR targeting the TCR CDR3 relied on the HTBI primer set. One entry per CDR3 protein results from TCRdb running MiXCR on the multiplex PCR reads. Of some 440,000 distinct CDR3 sequences in the sample, 15% to 17% were seen once. The specimen was blood. The receptors stem from a young woman with Graves' hyperthyroidism.

This clonotype was seen many times. The chain is built from TRBV2 and TRBJ1-5; TRBD1 matches 10 bases. Germline values: CDR1 SNHLY, CDR2 FYNNEI. The CDR3 length is 17 residues. The trim removed 6 bases at V and 2 bases at J, leaving 10 bases unmatched. DNA for the CDR3: TGTGCCAGCAGGCGGACGGGACAGGGGTTGGGCAATCAGCCCCAGCATTTT. Amino acids: CASRRTGQGLGNQPQHF. Together with reference TRBV2 and TRBJ1-5, the CDR3 gives the full variable domain: EPEVTQTPSHQVTQMGQEVILRCVPISNHLYFYWYRQILGQKVEFLVSFYNNEISEKSEIFDDQFSVERPDGSNFTLKIRSTKLEDSAMYFCASRRTGQGLGNQPQHFGDGTRLSIL.

The chain links TRBV12-3 or TRBV12-4 to TRBJ1-1; maybe TRBD1 (6 bases). V was pared by 6 bases and J by 6 bases, with 14 bases between. This CDR3 contains 13 residues. CDR3 nucleotide sequence: TGTGCCAGCAGCAGCTACAGGGCGTCTGAAGCTTTCTTT. This encodes CASSSYRASEAFF.